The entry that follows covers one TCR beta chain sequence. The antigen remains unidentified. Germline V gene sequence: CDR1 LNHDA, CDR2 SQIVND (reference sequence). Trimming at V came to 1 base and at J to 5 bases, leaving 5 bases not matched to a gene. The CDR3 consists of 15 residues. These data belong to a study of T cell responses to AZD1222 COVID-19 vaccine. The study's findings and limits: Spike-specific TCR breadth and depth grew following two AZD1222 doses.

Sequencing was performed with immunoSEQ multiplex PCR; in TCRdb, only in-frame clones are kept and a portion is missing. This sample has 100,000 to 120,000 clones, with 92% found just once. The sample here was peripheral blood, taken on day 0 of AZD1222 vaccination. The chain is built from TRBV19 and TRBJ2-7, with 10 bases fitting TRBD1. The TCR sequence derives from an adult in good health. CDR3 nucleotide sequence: TGTGCCAGTAGTATAGGTGGGACAGGGGCGCACGAGCAGTACTTC. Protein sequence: CASSIGGTGAHEQYF.